Below are 9 T cell receptor beta chains sequenced from a single sample in a study of vaccination and CD4 T cells after COVID-19. The Oncomine TCR Beta short-read assay was applied to DNA of cultured CD4+ T cells. Each CDR3 protein gets one entry after TCRdb re-called the PCR reads with MiXCR. The table includes about 11,000 distinct CDR3 sequences, roughly half detected once. The treatment here: approximately nine-day PBMC culture with coronavirus spike peptide pools or control peptides (ViraFEST assay). No antigen has been assigned to these receptors. The sequencing sample was made of CD4+ T cells from blood, cultured in vitro. These receptors came from a human donor who had recovered from COVID-19.

The J gene is TRBJ1-2, the V gene TRBV7-2, with 10 positions matching TRBD1. Germline trimming cut 0 bases from V and 5 bases from J; bases unmatched to any gene: 3. The CDR3 extends over 15 amino acids. The V gene's germline CDR1 is SGHTA and CDR2 FQGNSA. The CDR3 here is CASSLATGGKYGYTF. In DNA form, the CDR3 reads TGTGCCAGCAGCTTAGCGACAGGGGGCAAGTATGGCTACACCTTC.

This chain connects TRBV20-1 to TRBJ2-1; D is uncertain. Trimming removed 2 bases at V and 6 bases at J, with 5 bases between. The CDR3 has 11 residues. Germline CDR1 is DFQATT and CDR2 is SNEGSKA (reference sequence). The CDR3 loop is CSARRANEQFF. In DNA form, the CDR3 reads TGCAGTGCTAGACGCGCCAATGAGCAGTTCTTC.

The chain couples TRBV30 to TRBJ1-2; TRBD1 is a possible D gene (6 bases). Germline V gene lookup returns CDR1 GTSNPN and CDR2 SVGIG (reference sequence). V gave up 8 bases and J gave up 5 bases, with 21 bases separating them. This CDR3 is 14 amino acids long. For the CDR3, the DNA is TGTGCCCGTACCCGTCGGGGGGCTGGGTATGGCTACACCTTC. Translation: CARTRRGAGYGYTF.

The sample holds a few counts of this clonotype. J is TRBJ2-6 and V is TRBV10-3; D is unresolved. This CDR3 spans 16 amino acids. Trimming pared 6 bases from V and 1 base from J, leaving 13 bases between. CDR1 ENHRY and CDR2 SYGVKD come from the germline V gene. CDR3: CAIRTEILSGANVLTF. As DNA, the CDR3 is TGTGCCATCAGGACGGAGATCCTTTCTGGGGCCAACGTCCTGACTTTC.

The rearrangement joins TRBV21-1 to TRBJ1-3; TRBD1 is the table's D call and was not checked against the DNA. TRBV21-1 is a known pseudogene. This CDR3 spans 17 amino acids. The CDR3 reads CASSTQGVLASGNTIYF. The CDR3 DNA reads as TGTGCCAGCAGCACACAGGGAGTCTTAGCCTCTGGAAACACCATATATTTT.

This clonotype was observed a handful of times. This sequence joins TRBV15 and TRBJ2-2; 7 nucleotides agree with TRBD2. The germline V gene has CDR1 LNHNV and CDR2 YYDKDF (reference sequence). The CDR3 extends over 13 amino acids. V dropped 7 bases and J dropped 6; count of bases not matched to a gene: 5. Here the CDR3 reads CATTTGGSGELFF. The CDR3 DNA reads TGTGCCACCACGACCGGGGGGTCCGGGGAGCTGTTTTTT.

This clonotype was seen more than once but under ten times. V usage is TRBV6-2 or TRBV6-3 and J usage is TRBJ1-2, with a tentative D call TRBD1 (6 bases). The V end lost 2 bases, the J end lost 2 bases, and 6 bases lay between the germline ends. Looked up from germline, CDR1 is MNHEY and CDR2 is SVGEGT. CDR3 size: 13 residues. The CDR3: CASSYTGNYGYTF. In DNA, the CDR3 is TGTGCCAGCAGTTACACAGGGAACTATGGCTACACCTTC.

The chain joins TRBV20-1 to TRBJ2-3; 11 bases match TRBD2. The CDR3 is 16 residues long. Germline V gene sequence: CDR1 DFQATT, CDR2 SNEGSKA (reference sequence). V shed 4 bases and J 4 bases; nucleotides not matched to a gene: 10. The DNA of the CDR3 is TGCAGTGCTACCGATTCCTTTAGCGGGGGGGCAGATACGCAGTATTTT. Encoded protein: CSATDSFSGGADTQYF.

V usage is TRBV7-9 and J usage is TRBJ2-4; perhaps D is TRBD1 or TRBD2 (5 bases each). The germline V and J ends were trimmed by 4 bases and 0 bases, with 10 bases remaining between them. The CDR3 is 15 residues long. Germline assignment: CDR1 SEHNR and CDR2 FQNEAQ (reference sequence). CDR3 in amino acids: CASSYPGTAKNIQYF. The DNA of the CDR3 is TGTGCCAGCAGCTACCCCGGGACAGCCAAAAACATTCAGTACTTC.